A selection of T cell receptor beta chains follows, all from one sample in a study of T cells after yellow fever vaccination. TCRdb reprocessed the 5' RACE reads via MiXCR and lists one record per CDR3 protein. This table holds some 97,000 distinct CDR3 sequences, about 5.8% found once. Sequencing was performed on CD8+ T cells sorted from PBMCs, taken 10 days after the yellow fever booster vaccination. The receptor set was obtained from a man aged 18 to 35 who received the YFV17D yellow fever vaccine. The CDR3 runs from the conserved cysteine through the conserved F or W. The D gene is left open where the match is weak. Only part of the rows carry a size: once, few, many, or a class if the clone is expanded.

j_gene | abundance | d_gene | v_gene | CDR3aa | CDR3nt
TRBJ2-1 | NA | NA | TRBV7-7 | CASSGRGSQYEQFF | TGTGCCAGCAGCGGCCGGGGGTCCCAATATGAGCAGTTCTTC
TRBJ1-2 | NA | NA | TRBV4-3 | CASSQDGGQGGYTF | TGCGCCAGCAGCCAAGATGGGGGGCAGGGTGGCTACACCTTC
TRBJ2-1 | few | TRBD2 | TRBV6-5 | CASTPTLSGGRHNEQFF | TGTGCCAGCACCCCGACCCTTAGCGGGGGGCGACACAATGAGCAGTTCTTC
TRBJ2-3 | few | NA | TRBV12-3/TRBV12-4 | CASSLGGVPGRSQYF | TGTGCCAGCAGTTTAGGTGGTGTTCCTGGCAGGTCGCAGTATTTT
TRBJ1-1 | NA | TRBD1 | TRBV7-9 | CASSATGVRTEAFF | TGTGCCAGCAGCGCGACAGGGGTTCGAACTGAAGCTTTCTTT
TRBJ1-5 | few | NA | TRBV6-6 | CASRLEYSNQPQHF | TGTGCCAGTCGACTGGAGTATAGCAATCAGCCCCAGCATTTT
TRBJ2-1 | NA | NA | TRBV27 | CASRVFGNEQFF | TGTGCCAGCAGGGTATTTGGCAATGAGCAGTTCTTC
TRBJ1-6 | few | TRBD1 | TRBV20-1 | CSARDRDSSYNSPLHF | TGCAGTGCTAGAGATCGGGACAGCTCCTATAATTCACCCCTCCACTTT
TRBJ2-3 | NA | TRBD1 | TRBV7-6 | CASSFRQGLENTQYF | TGTGCCAGCAGCTTTCGACAGGGTTTGGAGAATACGCAGTATTTT
TRBJ2-5 | NA | NA | TRBV12-3/TRBV12-4 | CASSLSGGAETQYF | TGTGCCAGCAGTTTGTCCGGGGGAGCAGAGACCCAGTACTTC
TRBJ1-2 | NA | NA | TRBV3-1 | CASSQTLGTDPFGYTF | TGTGCCAGCAGCCAGACCCTCGGGACGGACCCTTTCGGCTACACCTTC
TRBJ2-5 | NA | TRBD1 | TRBV5-1 | CASSLGQGIGETQYF | TGCGCCAGCAGCTTGGGACAGGGGATTGGTGAGACCCAGTACTTC
TRBJ2-7 | many | NA | TRBV7-6 | CASSPSTMVTSDEQYF | TGTGCCAGCAGCCCATCGACCATGGTTACATCCGACGAGCAGTACTTC
TRBJ2-3 | NA | NA | TRBV6-5 | CASRTTFASTDTQYF | TGTGCCAGCAGGACGACTTTTGCCAGCACAGATACGCAGTATTTT
TRBJ1-1 | NA | NA | TRBV21-1 | CASGPEAFF | TGTGCCAGCGGACCTGAAGCTTTCTTT
TRBJ1-2 | few | NA | TRBV7-6 | CASSLGGTDGYTF | TGTGCCAGCAGCTTAGGGGGGACTGATGGCTACACCTTC
TRBJ2-1 | NA | NA | TRBV6-1 | CASRLPGVYNEQFF | TGTGCCAGCAGACTGCCCGGGGTCTACAATGAGCAGTTCTTC
TRBJ2-5 | NA | TRBD2 | TRBV20-1 | CSAREKGKRGGIETQYF | TGCAGTGCTAGAGAGAAGGGCAAGCGGGGGGGGATTGAGACCCAGTACTTC
TRBJ2-1 | many | NA | TRBV7-9 | CASSLAGNGEQFF | TGTGCCAGCAGCTTAGCGGGGAACGGTGAGCAGTTCTTC
TRBJ2-3 | many | NA | TRBV2 | CASSEAPDTQYF | TGTGCCAGCAGTGAAGCCCCAGATACGCAGTATTTT
TRBJ2-5 | NA | NA | TRBV7-8 | CASSSAGNFQETQYF | TGTGCCAGCAGCTCCGCGGGGAATTTCCAAGAGACCCAGTACTTC
TRBJ1-2 | few | TRBD1 | TRBV29-1 | CSVAPGTANYGYTF | TGCAGCGTAGCGCCGGGGACAGCCAACTATGGCTACACCTTC
TRBJ2-5 | NA | TRBD2 | TRBV12-5 | CASGFSLPQTSGGAPQETQYF | TGTGCTAGTGGTTTTTCCCTCCCCCAGACTAGCGGGGGGGCGCCCCAAGAGACCCAGTACTTC
TRBJ1-5 | few | NA | TRBV9 | CASSVDSGTVEPQHF | TGTGCCAGCAGCGTAGACTCTGGTACAGTCGAGCCCCAGCATTTT
TRBJ2-3 | few | NA | TRBV13 | CASSYLRRTDTQYF | TGTGCCAGCAGCTACCTTAGGCGCACAGATACGCAGTATTTT
TRBJ1-5 | many | NA | TRBV7-2 | CASSPEGRPRQPQHF | TGTGCCAGCAGTCCGGAGGGCAGGCCAAGGCAGCCCCAGCATTTT
TRBJ2-1 | few | TRBD2 | TRBV6-2/TRBV6-3 | CASSLRSSGYNEQFF | TGTGCCAGCAGCCTCCGGTCTAGCGGATACAATGAGCAGTTCTTC
TRBJ2-3 | many | TRBD1 | TRBV7-7 | CASSPGDRGGGTQYF | TGTGCCAGCAGCCCGGGGGACAGGGGCGGAGGTACGCAGTATTTT
TRBJ2-1 | many | NA | TRBV5-1 | CASRERQGGYNEQFF | TGCGCCAGCAGGGAGAGACAGGGAGGTTACAATGAGCAGTTCTTC
TRBJ1-1 | NA | NA | TRBV20-1 | CSARDYRNTEAFF | TGCAGTGCTAGAGATTACCGTAACACTGAAGCTTTCTTT
TRBJ2-1 | few | NA | TRBV6-6 | CASTQEGVMEFF | TGTGCCAGCACCCAAGAGGGAGTAATGGAGTTCTTC
TRBJ2-2 | NA | NA | TRBV15 | CATSTRSTGELFF | TGTGCCACCAGCACAAGGTCCACCGGGGAGCTGTTTTTT
TRBJ2-1 | few | NA | TRBV7-6 | CASSFKASGEQFF | TGTGCCAGCAGCTTCAAAGCAAGTGGTGAGCAGTTCTTC
TRBJ2-7 | NA | TRBD2 | TRBV5-6 | CASSEKRGPPYEQYF | TGTGCCAGCAGCGAAAAGCGGGGGCCCCCCTACGAGCAGTACTTC
TRBJ2-1 | NA | NA | TRBV19 | CATADGEQFF | TGTGCCACCGCAGACGGTGAGCAGTTCTTC
TRBJ2-1 | many | NA | TRBV6-5 | CASSSFGGLVSEQFF | TGTGCCAGCAGTTCCTTCGGGGGGCTGGTAAGTGAGCAGTTCTTC
TRBJ2-1 | few | TRBD1 | TRBV29-1 | CSVGGGTGGMNEQFF | TGCAGCGTTGGAGGGGGGACAGGGGGCATGAATGAGCAGTTCTTC